What follows are 26 T cell receptor beta chains derived from one specimen sequenced in a study of post-analysis software for immune sequencing data. Whole-study results and caveats: The five TRBV segments detected at higher frequency in patients than in controls included TRBV5-6, TRBV5-1 and TRBV20-1.

For these receptors, no antigen is known. Unique molecular identifiers were built into the TCR beta cDNA libraries. TCRdb used MiXCR to reprocess the PCR reads, holding one entry per CDR3 protein. The table records around 250,000 distinct CDR3 sequences, approximately 34% of them present only once. Sequenced sample: blood. All receptors come from a girl aged 5-17 years with multiple sclerosis.

The rearrangement joins TRBV6-5 to TRBJ1-6, with D tentatively TRBD1 (6 bases). CDR1 MNHEY and CDR2 SVGAGI come from the germline V gene. The ends were cut back, 0 bases at V and 0 bases at J, with 12 bases in the middle. The CDR3 is 18 amino acids. CDR3 amino acids: CASSYSAGQSSYNSPLHF. The CDR3 DNA follows: TGTGCCAGCAGTTACTCGGCGGGACAAAGCTCCTATAATTCACCCCTCCACTTT.

The CDR3 spells CASSSLAGGSDEQFF. CDR3 sequence (DNA): TGTGCCAGCAGCTCCTTAGCGGGAGGATCGGATGAGCAGTTCTTC. This rearrangement joins TRBV11-2 to TRBJ2-1; 10 positions agree with TRBD2. The CDR3 is 15 residues long. V shed 4 bases and J 8 bases; nucleotides not matched to a gene: 8. Per the germline V gene, CDR1 is SGHAT and CDR2 is FQNNGV.

The J gene is TRBJ2-7, the V gene TRBV21-1. TRBV21-1 is a documented pseudogene. This CDR3 region has 13 residues. DNA of the CDR3: TGTGCCAGCAGCAATTGCACAGACTACGAGCAGTACTTC. It codes for CASSNCTDYEQYF.

This clonotype was observed a handful of times. The chain uses TRBV6-2 or TRBV6-3 and TRBJ2-7, with D uncertain. The CDR3 consists of 12 residues. The ends were cut back, 6 bases at V and 3 bases at J, with 9 bases in the middle. Germline CDR1 is MNHEY and CDR2 is SVGEGT. CDR3 sequence (DNA): TGTGCCAGCAGCTCACCTAGCTACGAGCAGTACTTC. Translated, it gives CASSSPSYEQYF.

This clonotype was picked up one time. This chain links TRBV7-9 with TRBJ2-5; 8 bases are a match to TRBD2. The J call may be mistaken, given a closer DNA end match to TRBJ2-4. Germline CDR1 and CDR2: SEHNR and FQNEAQ (reference sequence). The length of the CDR3 is 12 residues. DNA for the CDR3: TGTGCCACCCGGCGGGGGGTGGACATTCAGTACTTC. Protein: CATRRGVDIQYF.

This chain joins TRBV21-1 and TRBJ2-7; the table calls TRBD2, which could not be checked here. TRBV21-1 represents a pseudogene. There are 17 residues in the CDR3. CDR3 DNA: TGTGCCAGCAGCAATTATGGAAGGGACTATCACTCCTACGAGCAGTACTTC. This translates into CASSNYGRDYHSYEQYF.

The chain couples TRBV10-3 to TRBJ1-2; D gene uncertain. Between the trimmed V and J ends, which lost 0 bases and 6 bases, there was a span of 8 bases. Per germline, CDR1 ENHRY and CDR2 SYGVKD. CDR3 length: 13 amino acids. The chain's CDR3 is CAISESSQDGYTF. The DNA for the CDR3 is TGTGCCATCAGTGAGTCGTCGCAAGATGGCTACACCTTC.

With regard to this clonotype: It may be a read error: a sequence one base away is much more abundant. V is TRBV7-9 and J is TRBJ2-5; 9 nucleotides agree with TRBD1. The trim removed 1 base at V and 11 bases at J, leaving 23 bases unmatched. The CDR3 contains 19 residues. The germline gives CDR1 SEHNR, CDR2 FQNEAQ (reference sequence). The CDR3 DNA sequence: TGTGCCAGCAGCTTAGACTCGCTAACAGGGGGCAGACATTACAATGAGCAGTACTTC. This codes for CASSLDSLTGGRHYNEQYF.

J is TRBJ1-1 and V is TRBV3-1; D gene uncertain. The CDR3 totals 14 residues. From germline, CDR1 is LGHDT and CDR2 YNNKEL (reference sequence). V lost 2 bases to trimming and J lost 11 bases, with 18 bases between them. This CDR3 reads CASSQIVGFGSAFF. The CDR3, as DNA: TGTGCCAGCAGCCAAATCGTGGGTTTCGGTAGCGCTTTCTTT.

This clonotype showed up many times. The chain recombines TRBV10-3 with TRBJ2-5; 10 nucleotides match TRBD1. CDR3 length: 15 residues. The ends lost 0 bases at V and 4 bases at J; junction bases unmatched: 2. Germline V gene sequence: CDR1 ENHRY, CDR2 SYGVKD. DNA of the CDR3: TGTGCCATCAGTGAGTCGACAGGGGGCCGAGAGACCCAGTACTTC. It codes for CAISESTGGRETQYF.

This clonotype was found many times. The V gene is TRBV5-1, the J gene TRBJ2-6; 7 bases match TRBD1. There are 16 residues in the CDR3. V gave up 4 bases and J gave up 2 bases; unmatched junction bases: 6. The germline V gene has CDR1 SGHRS and CDR2 YFSETQ. CDR3 coding DNA: TGCGCCAGCAGCCCTGGACAGGCCCCTGGGGCCAACGTCCTGACTTTC. Protein product: CASSPGQAPGANVLTF.

Comments on this clonotype: A much larger clone sits a single nucleotide away, making a read error possible. The rearrangement joins TRBV20-1 to TRBJ2-1, with TRBD2 matching over 9 bases. Germline CDR1 DFQATT, CDR2 SNEGSKA (reference sequence). Trimming at V came to 6 bases and at J to 5 bases, leaving 20 bases not matched to a gene. This CDR3 spans 18 amino acids. This chain's CDR3 is CSALRRLLTRGRDNEQFF. Written as DNA, the CDR3 is TGCAGTGCGCTCCGTCGCCTGCTTACTCGCGGGAGGGACAATGAGCAGTTCTTC.

V usage is TRBV20-1 and J usage is TRBJ2-3, with D tentatively TRBD2 (5 bases). This CDR3 contains 14 residues. Trimming removed 0 bases at V and 5 bases at J, with 12 bases between. The germline gives CDR1 DFQATT, CDR2 SNEGSKA (reference sequence). This CDR3 reads CSARDKLAGDTQYF. The CDR3, as DNA: TGCAGTGCTAGAGATAAGCTAGCTGGAGATACGCAGTATTTT.

The chain carries TRBV5-1 and TRBJ2-1; 10 bases map to TRBD1. J was trimmed by 8 bases and V by 4 bases; bases with no gene match: 9. The length of the CDR3 is 15 residues. The germline V gene has CDR1 SGHRS and CDR2 YFSETQ. The CDR3 loop reads CASSQDRGSSDEQFF. For the CDR3, the DNA is TGCGCCAGCAGCCAGGACAGGGGGTCCTCGGATGAGCAGTTCTTC.

J is TRBJ2-1 and V is TRBV7-2, with D unclear. Trimming shortened V by 1 base and J by 0 bases, and 10 bases separated the two germline ends. CDR3 size: 16 residues. CDR1 and CDR2 from the germline V gene are SGHTA and FQGNSA. CDR3 DNA: TGTGCCAGCAGCTTAGATCGCAGGAGCTCCTACAATGAGCAGTTCTTC. This gives the protein CASSLDRRSSYNEQFF. Full variable domain (rest looked up from reference TRBV7-2 and TRBJ2-1): GAGVSQSPSNKVTEKGKDVELRCDPISGHTALYWYRQSLGQGLEFLIYFQGNSAPDKSGLPSDRFSAERTGGSVSTLTIQRTQQEDSAVYLCASSLDRRSSYNEQFFGPGTRLTVL.

This clonotype was recorded only once. One junction end disagrees with the germline gene, perhaps due to a read error. The chain uses TRBV28 and TRBJ2-3; possible D gene TRBD1, 5 bases. Germline V lookup: CDR1 MDHEN, CDR2 SYDVKM. The CDR3 consists of 12 residues. In DNA form, the CDR3 reads TGTGCCGGCAGTCTCAGGGTAGACACGCAGTATTTT. Amino acid sequence: CAGSLRVDTQYF.

At least ten counts were recorded for this clonotype. The V and J genes are TRBV5-6 and TRBJ2-7, with 12 bases aligning to TRBD2. CDR3 length equals 16 residues. Germline CDR1 SGHDT, CDR2 YYEEEE. Trimming cost V 2 bases and J 6 bases; bases outside gene matches: 9. CDR3 in amino acids: CASSLGWTSGVSEQYF. The CDR3 coding sequence is TGTGCCAGCAGCTTAGGATGGACTAGCGGGGTCTCCGAGCAGTACTTC.

This clonotype has a single count. A much larger clonotype is one base distant, so this may be a read error. The chain couples TRBV6-2 or TRBV6-3 to TRBJ2-5; D tentatively fits TRBD1 or TRBD2 (5 bases each). The length of the CDR3 is 13 residues. Germline V CDR1 and CDR2: MNHEY, SVGEGT. CDR3 in DNA: TGTGCCAGCACAGGGACGTACCAAGAGGCCCAGTACTTC. This encodes CASTGTYQEAQYF.

Details on this clonotype: A much larger clonotype is one base distant, so this may be a read error. V usage is TRBV5-6 and J usage is TRBJ2-7, with 7 bases that match TRBD2. The better agreement between TRBJ2-5 and the DNA end casts doubt on the J call. Germline V lookup: CDR1 SGHDT, CDR2 YYEEEE. This CDR3 has 14 amino acids. The CDR3 bases are TGTGCCGGCAGCCGCTGGGGGGGTTGGGAGACCCAGTACTTC. Protein sequence: CAGSRWGGWETQYF.

The chain has TRBV25-1 and TRBJ1-5; possibly TRBD1 for D (5 bases). Trimming took off 6 bases at V and 4 bases at J, with 13 bases between the two ends. Germline CDR1 MGHDK, CDR2 SYGVNS. This CDR3 has 14 amino acids. The CDR3 here is CASREAGGNQPQHF. In DNA form, the CDR3 reads TGTGCCAGCAGGGAAGCGGGGGGAAATCAGCCCCAGCATTTT.

This clonotype was observed at least ten times. The rearrangement uses TRBV3-1 and TRBJ2-3, with TRBD2 matching over 7 bases. The junction had 7 bases not matched to a gene; V was cut back by 0 bases and J by 4 bases. Germline V gene lookup returns CDR1 LGHDT and CDR2 YNNKEL (reference sequence). This CDR3 spans 16 amino acids. The CDR3 sequence is CASSQDPREGSDTQYF. CDR3 bases: TGTGCCAGCAGCCAAGATCCGAGGGAGGGGTCAGATACGCAGTATTTT.

The chain recombines TRBV6-5 with TRBJ2-1; perhaps D is TRBD1 or TRBD2 (5 bases each). Trimming removed 5 bases from V and 0 bases from J, with 11 bases in between. Germline loops: CDR1 MNHEY, CDR2 SVGAGI. The CDR3 spans 15 residues. CDR3 in DNA: TGTGCCAGCAGTATTTTAGGGACCTCCTACAATGAGCAGTTCTTC. It is translated as CASSILGTSYNEQFF.

The chain is built from TRBV20-1 and TRBJ1-4; a possible D gene is TRBD1 (6 bases). The V gene lost 4 bases and the J gene lost 8 bases, with 17 bases spanning the gap. The CDR3 is 14 residues long. The germline V gene encodes CDR1 DFQATT and CDR2 SNEGSKA (reference sequence). The CDR3 spells CSAMETGGVEKLFF. CDR3 nucleotides: TGCAGTGCTATGGAGACAGGCGGTGTGGAAAAACTGTTTTTT.

This clonotype was seen repeatedly, ten times or more. The chain couples TRBV20-1 to TRBJ2-2, with a possible D match to TRBD2 (6 bases). The V gene lost 1 base and the J gene lost 3 bases, with 15 bases spanning the gap. The CDR3 totals 16 residues. Looked up from germline, CDR1 is DFQATT and CDR2 is SNEGSKA (reference sequence). The CDR3 spells CSARALEAGHTGELFF. CDR3 DNA sequence: TGCAGTGCTAGAGCTCTCGAGGCGGGACACACCGGGGAGCTGTTTTTT.

On this clonotype: The junction departs from germline at one end; a sequencing error may be responsible. This chain connects TRBV24-1 to TRBJ2-2; tentative D call: TRBD2 (5 bases). The CDR3 has 16 residues. Per the germline V gene, CDR1 is KGHDR and CDR2 is SFDVKD. This CDR3 is CATSDHRAANTGERFF. DNA of the CDR3: TGTGCCACCAGTGATCACCGGGCCGCGAACACCGGGGAGCGGTTTTTT.

The V and J genes are TRBV2 and TRBJ2-4; 10 bases fit TRBD2. After removal of 1 base from V and 13 bases from J, the junction contained 13 bases not matched to a gene. The germline V gene has CDR1 SNHLY and CDR2 FYNNEI. This CDR3 is built from 16 residues. The CDR3 bases are TGTGCCAGCAGTGAAGGGCCTAGCGGGGGATCGGAGGCCCAGTACTTC. Translation gives CASSEGPSGGSEAQYF.